This T cell receptor beta chain was retrieved from a study of vaccination effects on CD4 cells after COVID-19. Cultured cells yielded isolated CD4+ T cells after approximately nine days. A PCR test confirmed that the person had SARS-CoV-2 infection between March and December 2020. Participants were given two doses of BNT162b2 or mRNA-1273 vaccine. Cultures had half their medium replaced with IL-2 medium on days 3 and 7. V lost 5 bases, J lost 7 bases, and 11 bases stayed unmatched. Germline CDR1 is SGHTA and CDR2 is FQGNSA. The CDR3 contains 16 residues. Repertoires were generated with immunoSEQ multiplex PCR, while TCRdb's copy carries only in-frame clones and drops some. The data show roughly 46,000 clones, over 60% seen once. As concerns this clone: Its antigen is unidentified.

The material was CD4+ T cells from PBMCs cultured without peptide, obtained after COVID-19 vaccination. The chain is built from TRBV7-2 and TRBJ1-4; 9 bases are a match to TRBD1. The origin of this receptor is a human donor who had a prior SARS-CoV-2 infection. CDR3 nucleotides: TGTGCCAGCAGCCCCTGGACAGGGGAAGGGGGTGAAAAACTGTTTTTT. This codes for CASSPWTGEGGEKLFF.